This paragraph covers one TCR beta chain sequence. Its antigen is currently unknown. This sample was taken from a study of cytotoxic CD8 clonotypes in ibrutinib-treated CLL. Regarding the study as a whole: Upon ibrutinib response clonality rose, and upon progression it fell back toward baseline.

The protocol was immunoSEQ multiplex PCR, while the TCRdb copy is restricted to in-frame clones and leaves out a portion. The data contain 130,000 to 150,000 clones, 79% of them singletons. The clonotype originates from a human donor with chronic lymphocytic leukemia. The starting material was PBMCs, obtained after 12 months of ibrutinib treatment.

CDR3 residues: CASSLVEGRAFF. The CDR3 region has the DNA TGTGCCAGCAGCTTGGTGGAGGGGCGGGCTTTCTTT. The gene calls are TRBV5-4 and TRBJ1-1, with TRBD1 as a possible D gene (5 bases). The germline V gene has CDR1 SGHNT and CDR2 YYREEE (reference sequence). V was pared by 0 bases and J by 11 bases, with 11 bases between. The CDR3 contains 12 residues.